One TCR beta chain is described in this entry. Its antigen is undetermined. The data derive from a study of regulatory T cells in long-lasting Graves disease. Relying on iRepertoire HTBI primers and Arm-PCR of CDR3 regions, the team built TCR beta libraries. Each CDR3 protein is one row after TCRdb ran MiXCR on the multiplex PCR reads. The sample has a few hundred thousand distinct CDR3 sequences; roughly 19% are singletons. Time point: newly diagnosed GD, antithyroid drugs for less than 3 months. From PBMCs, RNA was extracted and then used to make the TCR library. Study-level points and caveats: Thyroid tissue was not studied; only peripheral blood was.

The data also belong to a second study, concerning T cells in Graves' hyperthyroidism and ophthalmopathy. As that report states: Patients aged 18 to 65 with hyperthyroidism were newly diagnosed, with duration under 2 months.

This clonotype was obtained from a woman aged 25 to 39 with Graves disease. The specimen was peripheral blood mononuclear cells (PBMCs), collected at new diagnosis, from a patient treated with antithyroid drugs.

DNA of the CDR3: TGTGCCAGCAGTTTTCCTACTAGCTTAGTAGCAACTGTCTCCTACGAGCAGTACTTC. Translation: CASSFPTSLVATVSYEQYF. The gene calls are TRBV28 and TRBJ2-7; a weak D match, TRBD2 (6 bases). CDR1 and CDR2 from the germline V gene are MDHEN and SYDVKM. V was trimmed by 3 bases and J by 0 bases, leaving 24 bases between them. The CDR3 runs to 19 residues.